This T cell receptor beta chain was found in a study of cytomegalovirus exposure and HLA in healthy donors (dated by TCRdb to 2015 to 2018). The study in broad terms: An earlier analysis of some 620 of the donors reported over 250 Gb of sequence data and 95 million to 140 million unique TCR beta sequences obtained from roughly 180 million T cells. The study aimed to test whether cataloging public T cell receptors could reveal signatures of past pathogen exposure. A separate validation cohort of approximately 130 different subjects was used in addition to the roughly 720-subject first cohort. The genetic ancestry cluster associated with self-reported Caucasian donors included around 76% of the approximately 410 genotyped donors. Every discovery cohort repertoire had been produced on one sequencing platform. A handful of DR-DQ haplotypes were handled as single units for association and clustering because linkage in the cohort was strong. Donor age, sex, ethnicity and CMV serostatus were collected together with the repertoire data. In a later analysis, previously published TCR beta repertoires from 666 donors were re-analyzed and high-resolution HLA genotyping was added so that TCR occurrence patterns could be studied. HLA typing covered class I and class II loci at four-digit resolution. Among several hundred genotyped donors of the cohort, an average of roughly 230,000 unique TCR beta nucleotide sequences was sequenced per donor, of which 15% to 20% were non-productive. To predict cytomegalovirus infection status, the study combined high-throughput TCR immunosequencing, statistical association of individual TCRs with disease status, and machine learning. Typing coverage differed by locus: A, B, C, DRB1 and DQB1 were typed in roughly 629-630 donors, DQA1 in 522, DPA1 in 600 to 610, and DPB1 in roughly 470. In the later analysis, no new phenotypic data were used to find candidate immune exposures; instead, reliance was placed on TCR beta sequences and their occurrence across donors. About 310 gigabases of sequencing data and 70 million to 85 million unique TCR sequences were included in an early release covering roughly 600 HLA-typed donors. An earlier analysis of a few hundred of the donors applied high-throughput TCR beta sequencing to assess whether each TCR beta V gene segment acted as functional or pseudogenic. The T cell repertoires of 666 subjects were profiled by immunosequencing and related to cytomegalovirus serostatus. A later genetic analysis took genome-wide SNP genotypes for about three fifths of the roughly 670 donors and used that subset as a discovery cohort.

The full study reports these points: Only TCR beta chains were sequenced in this cohort, and the absence of alpha or paired-chain data limited detectable features. In a later analysis, several top co-occurrence clusters were reported to appear linked to parvovirus B19, influenza, CMV and Epstein-Barr virus. Correlated functional status among segregating V segments might be attributable to linkage disequilibrium, but an unknown experimental factor could not be ruled out. Because counts were too low, 15 to 20 rarely observed V segments, including chromosome 9 orphons, were excluded from the earlier analysis of 587 of the donors. Some IMGT-functional V segments, including TRBV6-2 and TRBV6-3, could not be distinguished by the 87-base-pair reads and were therefore excluded. A later genetic analysis reported fewer N-insertions in productive TCRs among donors in an Asian-associated ancestry cluster than the approximately 700-donor mean. In the study, some 180 TCR beta chains were listed as associated with cytomegalovirus. The classifier was reported to diagnose cytomegalovirus status with high specificity and sensitivity in both the original and validation cohorts. Presence/absence analyses assumed roughly uniform sequencing depth across donors, an assumption that may not hold. In vitro tests confirmed that a few of the cytomegalovirus-associated TCR beta chains recognize cytomegalovirus antigens. CMV serostatus was the only immune exposure information available for the cohort. In a later analysis, the rate of TCR association differed among HLA loci, with DRB1 alleles having the most associated TCRs and HLA-C alleles having the fewest. It was suggested by the authors that the approach could potentially be generalized to other disease states and immunological phenotypes. A cluster of highly shared sequence variants was judged likely to represent a technical artifact of the sequencing pipeline. An association between a missense DCLRE1C variant and V-gene and J-gene trimming of TCR beta chains was found in a later genetic analysis and replicated in an independent cohort. Most TCR sequences were seen in very few donors, while some public TCRs were found in many individuals. An earlier analysis of some 560 of the donors showed that most TCR beta V segments appeared in productive rearrangements either about 90% or about 30% of the time, which broadly matched IMGT annotations. A further reported finding was that TCR beta sequences accurately predicted the HLA-A and HLA-B alleles for most subjects in the first cohort. Because HLA typing was missing for some donors at each locus, association tests included only the typed subset. Specific HLA alleles were associated with some 15,000 TCR beta sequences at a false discovery rate of 0.05 in a later analysis. According to a later analysis, most CMV-associated TCR beta chains appeared to be HLA-restricted, and the HLA associations seemed to be driven largely by CMV exposure. Compared with equally common non-associated chains, HLA-associated TCR beta chains in a later analysis were more clonally expanded and had lower generation probabilities. Strong co-occurrence of HLA alleles, especially DR and DQ, made assigning TCR associations to individual alleles difficult.

In total, 500 to 700 healthy bone marrow donors made up the cohort. All cohort members were sampled while nominally healthy, although unrecorded immune exposures were likely present. The donor tested CMV seronegative and was one of the 352 seronegative cohort members. Each donor provided a peripheral blood sample, and peripheral blood mononuclear cells were used for TCR beta sequencing. Genomic DNA was extracted from the blood cell samples with the Qiagen DNeasy Blood Extraction Kit. Germline trimming amounts to 1 base on V and 0 bases on J, with 7 as the count of junction bases outside the gene matches. There are 18 amino acids in the CDR3, from cysteine to phenylalanine inclusive. The kept DNA is CDR3 alone, 54 bases in frame from the first base. Via the germline V gene (reference sequence), CDR1 is SEHNR and CDR2 FQNEAQ. This clone has just a few counts. No antigen is known for it. Base qualities are not recorded, but no much larger clone differs from it by a single base. Other DNA sequences within the sample encode an identical CDR3.

Receptor libraries were prepared by the immunoSEQ multiplex PCR assay. The multiplex PCR relied on a mix of 60 forward primers for TCR Vbeta segments and 13 reverse primers for TCR Jbeta segments. The CDR3 region of rearranged TCR beta genes was amplified from genomic DNA by a multiplex PCR assay. The amplified TCR beta libraries were sequenced on the Illumina HiSeq System as 87-base-pair reads. Per the original workflow: A later analysis counted tens of millions of unique TCR beta chains across the 640 or so repertoires, and roughly 11 million of these chains were shared by at least two donors. Raw reads were error-corrected and collapsed into unique sequences with a nearest-neighbor algorithm that merged closely related sequences to remove PCR and sequencing errors. Alignment of CDR3 sequences to IMGT reference sequences was used to assign V, D and J gene segments. For a sequence to be retained, at least a six-nucleotide match to both a V gene segment and a J gene segment was required. Rearrangements were called productive when the CDR3 lacked stop codons and stayed in frame with V and J; all others were non-productive. Following IMGT convention, CDR3 was defined as the stretch from the second conserved V-encoded cysteine up to the conserved J-encoded phenylalanine. The earlier analysis of roughly 590 of the donors excluded sequences that lacked an unambiguous match to a single V gene segment. In an earlier analysis of approximately 590 of the donors, a V segment was called functional when productive rearrangements were above 56.7%, and segregating when the standard deviation between donors exceeded 5%. A statistical classification framework was developed to diagnose cytomegalovirus status using the catalog of TCR beta chain sequences. In a later analysis, TCR nucleotide sequences were compared against IMGT/GENE-DB human TR gene sequences so that V and J genes could be assigned. In a later analysis, CDR3 sequences and most-parsimonious VDJ recombination scenarios were assigned using the TCRdist pipeline. In a later analysis, each TCR beta chain was defined by its CDR3 amino acid sequence together with its V-gene family, and reads without a unique V-gene family were excluded. As a way to deal with suspected cross-contamination and a sequencing artifact, a later analysis dropped roughly 620 nucleotide sequences that were highly shared and had low generation probability. In a later analysis, a clonal expansion index was calculated for each public chain from normalized within-repertoire ranks of inferred template counts. In a later analysis, generation probabilities were computed with a VDJ recombination model fitted to out-of-frame rearrangements, and the resulting probabilities were checked against IGoR. In a later analysis, hypergeometric tests were used to score TCR-TCR, TCR-HLA and TCR-CMV co-occurrence, with a repertoire-size bias correction applied to TCR pairs. In a later analysis, false discovery rates were estimated by permuting HLA or CMV assignments 20 times. In a later analysis, co-occurring TCRs were grouped using DBSCAN, with TCRdist sequence similarity added in when clustering inside HLA-allele-positive subsets. Repertoires with fewer than 30,000 or more than 120,000 public chains, plus five repertoires with anomalous nucleotide sharing, were excluded from co-occurrence clustering. TCRdb took over this immuneACCESS table, retaining in-frame rearrangements with V and J assigned. Such tables are incomplete; in checked studies, under half of the missing clones stem from an unresolved V gene, and the remainder is unexplained. V and J calls and clone size come straight from that table; D and trimming were deduced from the DNA. The sample yields 200,000 to 250,000 clones; 83% were counted once. The leading ten clones occupy roughly 1.5% of the sample.

This sequence uses TRBV7-9 and TRBJ2-7; a stretch of 12 junction bases matches TRBD2. This clonotype originated in a girl under 18 in good health and CMV-seronegative. Source material: PBMCs. The CDR3 here reads CASSLGLAGGPASYEQYF. The DNA sequence is as follows: TGTGCCAGCAGCTTAGGGCTAGCGGGAGGGCCCGCCTCCTACGAGCAGTACTTC.